The clone carrying this T cell receptor beta chain turned up a few times. Its target is not known. The CDR3 length is 16 residues. From germline, CDR1 is MNHNS and CDR2 SASEGT. V dropped 6 bases and J dropped 0 bases, with 15 bases sitting between them. The data derive from a study of T cells after yellow fever vaccination. Researchers made TCR cDNA using 5'RACE template switching, and this step added a universal primer site and UMIs. TCRdb analysed the 5' RACE reads with MiXCR anew, one entry per CDR3 protein. The sample shows 200,000 to 300,000 distinct CDR3 sequences, approximately 6.8% of them seen only once. The study, taken as a whole, reports: Reappearing after the booster were most of the clones from primary vaccination (roughly 96% CD4, 88% CD8). FACS-sorted repertoires might harbor abundant contaminating clonotypes from the bulk population.

The sample here was CD4+ T cells sorted from PBMCs, taken on the day of the yellow fever booster vaccination. The origin of this receptor is a young man who received the YFV17D yellow fever vaccine. This chain links TRBV6-1 with TRBJ2-1, with D possibly TRBD1 on 5 matching bases. The CDR3 DNA follows: TGTGCCAGCAGCCAAGACAGTTTGGGCTCCTACAATGAGCAGTTCTTC. Protein sequence: CASSQDSLGSYNEQFF.